These 31 T cell receptor beta chains were sequenced from one sample in a study of blood T cell repertoires in COVID-19. TCRdb keeps only in-frame clones here, not all; method: immunoSEQ multiplex PCR. The sample consists of some 98,000 clones, about 79% of them appearing once. The sequenced sample consisted of peripheral blood. These receptors all stem from a man aged 55-75 years with acute or convalescent COVID-19.

The chain recombines TRBV4-3 with TRBJ1-4, with TRBD1 identical over 7 bases. The CDR3 extends over 15 amino acids. CDR1 is LGHNA, CDR2 YSLEER, per germline. V was pared by 5 bases and J by 0 bases, with 3 bases of the junction left unmatched. The DNA of the CDR3 is TGCGCCAGCAGCTGGGACAGTTCAACTAATGAAAAACTGTTTTTT. Its translation: CASSWDSSTNEKLFF.

The CDR3 sequence is CATSEPDREEAFF. As DNA, the CDR3 is TGTGCCACCAGTGAACCTGACAGGGAGGAAGCTTTCTTT. The chain is built from TRBV24-1 and TRBJ1-1, with 7 bases lining up with TRBD1. This CDR3 is built from 13 residues. The J segment lost 8 bases and the V segment lost 4 bases, leaving 6 bases of the junction unmatched. The germline V gene has CDR1 KGHDR and CDR2 SFDVKD.

This sequence joins TRBV7-2 and TRBJ1-6, with 9 bases fitting TRBD1. Germline CDR1 reads SGHTA; CDR2 reads FQGNSA. The CDR3 loop spans 14 amino acids. J gave up 8 bases and V 5 bases, and 4 bases lay outside the gene matches. The CDR3 sequence: CASSAGQGHSPLHF. The CDR3 bases are TGTGCCAGCAGCGCGGGACAGGGTCATTCACCCCTCCACTTT.

The genes are TRBV15 and TRBJ1-2; D perhaps matches TRBD1 (6 bases). Germline values: CDR1 LNHNV, CDR2 YYDKDF (reference sequence). The CDR3 is 14 amino acids. The V and J ends lost 1 base and 12 bases respectively, with 18 bases between them. CDR3 nucleotide sequence: TGTGCCACCAGCAGAGCTATAGGCAACAGGGCACACACCTTC. Protein sequence: CATSRAIGNRAHTF.

This rearrangement joins TRBV18 to TRBJ1-2; D unresolved. Deletions cut 3 bases from V and 3 bases from J, with 8 bases between. The CDR3 sequence is 13 residues long. The germline CDR1 and CDR2 sequences are KGHSH and LQKENI. The CDR3: CASSPAVDYGYTF. For the CDR3, the DNA is TGTGCCAGCTCACCGGCTGTTGACTATGGCTACACCTTC.

CDR3 nucleotides: TGTGCCAGCAGTCCTCAGGGCTACGAGCAGTACGTC. Protein product: CASSPQGYEQYV. The chain links TRBV28 to TRBJ2-7, with a weak D call TRBD1 (5 bases). Trimming took off 5 bases at V and 3 bases at J, with 8 bases between the two ends. In germline, CDR1 is MDHEN, CDR2 SYDVKM. The CDR3 spans 12 residues.

CDR3 DNA sequence: TGTGCCAGCAGTGACTCGTGGACAGGGGTAGGAACCGGGGAGCTGTTTTTT. Protein product: CASSDSWTGVGTGELFF. The gene calls are TRBV6-4 and TRBJ2-2, with 9 bases aligning to TRBD1. V lost 0 bases and J lost 5; bases outside the gene matches: 7. This CDR3 has 17 amino acids. The germline V gene has CDR1 MRHNA and CDR2 SNTAGT.

The rearrangement links TRBV7-6 to TRBJ2-5, with D hard to call. The V gene lost 1 base and the J gene lost 4 bases, with 13 bases spanning the gap. The V gene's germline CDR1 is SGHVS and CDR2 FNYEAQ. This CDR3 is 15 amino acids long. DNA of the CDR3: TGTGCCAGCAGCTTAGTTCTAACTCCGAGAGAGACCCAGTACTTC. It yields the protein CASSLVLTPRETQYF.

The chain combines TRBV29-1 with TRBJ1-5; a possible D gene is TRBD1 (6 bases). Trimming removed 7 bases from V and 6 bases from J, with 19 bases in between. The CDR3 is made up of 14 amino acids. The V gene's germline CDR1 is SQVTM and CDR2 ANQGSEA. CDR3 region: CSAGEPPRGQPQHF. The CDR3, as DNA: TGCAGCGCTGGAGAGCCACCCAGGGGTCAGCCCCAGCATTTT. Complete variable domain (other parts from reference TRBV29-1 and TRBJ1-5): SAVISQKPSRDICQRGTSLTIQCQVDSQVTMMFWYRQQPGQSLTLIATANQGSEATYESGFVIDKFPISRPNLTFSTLTVSNMSPEDSSIYLCSAGEPPRGQPQHFGDGTRLSIL.

The J gene is TRBJ1-4, the V gene TRBV7-8; D is unclear. Trimming shortened V by 3 bases and J by 10 bases, and 15 bases separated the two germline ends. The germline V gene has CDR1 SGHVS and CDR2 FQNEAQ. This CDR3 comprises 14 residues. The CDR3 loop is CASSFDSTRAKLFF. In DNA form, the CDR3 reads TGTGCCAGCAGCTTTGATAGTACGAGGGCAAAACTGTTTTTT.

The rearrangement joins TRBV3-1 (or the pseudogene TRBV3-2) to TRBJ2-3; no definite D call. The CDR3 covers 14 residues. V was pared by 1 base and J by 4 bases, with 9 bases between. The germline V gene encodes CDR1 LGHDT and CDR2 YNNKEL (reference sequence). In nucleotides, the CDR3 is TGTGCCAGCAGCCAAGCTGCCCCGGCAGATACGCAGTATTTT. It translates to CASSQAAPADTQYF.

The J gene is TRBJ2-5, the V gene TRBV2, with D tentatively TRBD1 (5 bases). Trimming took off 8 bases at V and 2 bases at J, with 12 bases between the two ends. The CDR3 sequence is 13 residues long. CDR1 is SNHLY and CDR2 is FYNNEI in the germline V gene. The CDR3 protein is CASSRGGQETQYF. In nucleotides, the CDR3 is TGTGCCAGCTCAAGGGGTGGGCAAGAGACCCAGTACTTC.

The chain has TRBV28 and TRBJ1-5, with a tentative D call TRBD1 (5 bases). Deletions cut 8 bases from V and 6 bases from J, with 17 bases between. Germline CDR1 MDHEN, CDR2 SYDVKM. The CDR3 covers 14 residues. The CDR3 loop reads CASLGQDGRQPQHF. The CDR3 DNA reads TGTGCCAGCCTCGGACAAGATGGGCGTCAGCCCCAGCATTTT.

CDR3 loop: CASRLQYGSPLHF. CDR3 sequence (DNA): TGTGCCAGCAGGTTACAGTACGGTTCACCCCTCCACTTT. This chain links TRBV6-5 with TRBJ1-6; D call uncertain. V was pared by 6 bases and J by 9 bases, with 12 bases between. Germline V lookup: CDR1 MNHEY, CDR2 SVGAGI. The CDR3 has 13 amino acids.

This clone occurred a few times. The CDR3 nucleotides are TGTGCCAGCAGCTTAGGGTCCAGTTCCTATAATTCACCCCTCCACTTT. Protein sequence: CASSLGSSSYNSPLHF. This rearrangement joins TRBV13 to TRBJ1-6, with D unresolved. Germline CDR1 and CDR2: PRHDT and FYEKMQ (reference sequence). This CDR3 spans 16 amino acids. V lost 0 bases, J lost 1 base, and 7 bases lay in between. Variable domain in full (rest from reference TRBV13 and TRBJ1-6): AAGVIQSPRHLIKEKRETATLKCYPIPRHDTVYWYQQGPGQDPQFLISFYEKMQSDKGSIPDRFSAQQFSDYHSELNMSSLELGDSALYFCASSLGSSSYNSPLHFGNGTRLTVT.

The V call is TRBV23-1, the J call TRBJ2-5, with D perhaps matching TRBD1 (5 bases). TRBV23-1 counts as an open reading frame of uncertain function. V was clipped by 6 bases and J by 5 bases, with 13 bases between them. This CDR3 contains 13 residues. The CDR3 loop reads CASRWSGQETQYF. The CDR3 DNA reads as TGCGCCAGCAGATGGTCAGGGCAGGAGACCCAGTACTTC.

CDR3 coding DNA: TGTGCCTGGAGTTATGTAGCGGGGGAGCTGTTTTTT. Protein product: CAWSYVAGELFF. The V gene is TRBV30, the J gene TRBJ2-2; D is perhaps TRBD2 (5 bases). The CDR3 loop spans 12 amino acids. Per the germline V gene, CDR1 is GTSNPN and CDR2 is SVGIG (reference sequence). V lost 2 bases and J lost 8, with 9 bases in between.

The chain has TRBV10-3 and TRBJ2-3; TRBD2 matches 7 bases. The J segment lost 6 bases and the V segment lost 6 bases, leaving 6 bases of the junction unmatched. This CDR3 is built from 13 residues. Per germline, CDR1 ENHRY and CDR2 SYGVKD. CDR3 bases: TGTGCCATCAGACTGGCTAGCGGTGATACGCAGTATTTT. This encodes CAIRLASGDTQYF.

The rearrangement links TRBV28 to TRBJ2-3, with D possibly TRBD2 on 6 matching bases. The CDR3 has 20 residues. Germline-derived CDR1 and CDR2 are MDHEN and SYDVKM. Trimming left V 4 bases short and J 4 bases short, with 30 bases between. The CDR3 here is CASSSIYADGGYRGADTQYF. The CDR3, as DNA: TGTGCCAGCAGTTCTATATATGCCGACGGGGGATATAGGGGTGCAGATACGCAGTATTTT.

V and J are TRBV6-5 and TRBJ1-4; TRBD1 is a possible D gene (6 bases). V was shortened by 5 bases and J by 7 bases, with 14 bases between the two germline ends. The germline V gene encodes CDR1 MNHEY and CDR2 SVGAGI. The length of the CDR3 is 14 residues. CDR3 nucleotide sequence: TGTGCCAGCAGTCTACAGGGATTTGGTGAAAAACTGTTTTTT. Residues: CASSLQGFGEKLFF.

This chain connects TRBV7-9 to TRBJ1-2, with a possible D match to TRBD1 (5 bases). CDR1 SEHNR and CDR2 FQNEAQ come from the germline V gene (reference sequence). There are 12 residues in the CDR3. V was trimmed by 3 bases and J by 8 bases, leaving 10 bases between them. The CDR3 loop reads CASSFLGGGYTF. The DNA of the CDR3 is TGTGCCAGCAGCTTCTTGGGGGGAGGCTACACCTTC.

This sequence joins TRBV18 and TRBJ1-2; maybe TRBD1 (6 bases). The germline V gene has CDR1 KGHSH and CDR2 LQKENI. V was cut by 2 bases and J by 2 bases, with 12 bases left in between. CDR3 length: 15 residues. CDR3 residues: CASSPAGVPNYGYTF. The CDR3 DNA reads TGTGCCAGCTCACCAGCAGGGGTCCCAAACTATGGCTACACCTTC.

The rearrangement uses TRBV28 and TRBJ1-3; 9 nucleotides line up with TRBD1. The ends lost 6 bases at V and 3 bases at J; junction bases unmatched: 6. The V gene's germline CDR1 is MDHEN and CDR2 SYDVKM. The CDR3 is made up of 15 amino acids. The CDR3 sequence is CASRIQGAGGNTIYF. CDR3 DNA sequence: TGTGCCAGCAGGATACAGGGGGCGGGTGGAAACACCATATATTTT.

J is TRBJ2-2 and V is TRBV5-5; a weak D match, TRBD2 (5 bases). V was shortened by 0 bases and J by 4 bases, with 16 bases between the two germline ends. The CDR3 totals 17 residues. Germline loops: CDR1 SGHKS, CDR2 YYEKEE (reference sequence). In DNA form, the CDR3 reads TGTGCCAGCAGCTTGGCTGTTATTTCGGGGAGCACCGGGGAGCTGTTTTTT. It specifies CASSLAVISGSTGELFF.

Only one count was recorded for this clone. The rearrangement joins TRBV19 to TRBJ2-2; 7 positions match TRBD1. The CDR3 is made up of 16 amino acids. V was clipped by 8 bases and J by 3 bases; unmatched bases: 12. Germline loops: CDR1 LNHDA, CDR2 SQIVND (reference sequence). This CDR3 reads CASRTGVRQDTGELFF. CDR3 nucleotide sequence: TGTGCCAGTCGAACAGGGGTCCGACAAGACACCGGGGAGCTGTTTTTT.

This clone was found once. This sequence joins TRBV3-1 (or the pseudogene TRBV3-2) and TRBJ2-7; D is undetermined. This CDR3 has 12 amino acids. The V and J ends lost 5 bases and 0 bases respectively, with 5 bases between them. Per germline, CDR1 LGHDT and CDR2 YNNKEL (reference sequence). CDR3 amino acids: CASSYTSYEQYF. The CDR3 DNA reads TGTGCCAGCAGCTACACCTCCTACGAGCAGTACTTC.

This chain links TRBV12-5 with TRBJ2-7; 7 nucleotides align to TRBD2. Germline loops: CDR1 LGHNT, CDR2 FRNRAP. V shed 3 bases, J shed 4 bases, and the junction held 3 bases outside the gene matches. There are 13 residues in the CDR3. CDR3 region: CASGLAGKYEQYF. The CDR3 DNA sequence: TGTGCTAGTGGTTTAGCGGGGAAGTACGAGCAGTACTTC. Variable domain in full (rest from reference TRBV12-5 and TRBJ2-7): DARVTQTPRHKVTEMGQEVTMRCQPILGHNTVFWYRQTMMQGLELLAYFRNRAPLDDSGMPKDRFSAEMPDATLATLKIQPSEPRDSAVYFCASGLAGKYEQYFGPGTRLTVT.

J is TRBJ1-1 and V is TRBV5-1; D gene ambiguous. V was trimmed by 4 bases and J by 7 bases, leaving 17 bases between them. Per germline, CDR1 SGHRS and CDR2 YFSETQ. The CDR3 totals 14 residues. The CDR3 DNA reads as TGCGCCAGCAGCCACGACACAGACATTAATGAAGCTTTCTTT. It is translated as CASSHDTDINEAFF. Full variable domain (missing parts from reference TRBV5-1 and TRBJ1-1): KAGVTQTPRYLIKTRGQQVTLSCSPISGHRSVSWYQQTPGQGLQFLFEYFSETQRNKGNFPGRFSGRQFSNSRSEMNVSTLELGDSALYLCASSHDTDINEAFFGQGTRLTVV.

CDR3 region: CASSQGQGAGQETQYF. The CDR3, as DNA: TGTGCCAGCAGCCAAGGACAGGGGGCTGGGCAAGAGACCCAGTACTTC. The V gene is TRBV3-1 (or the pseudogene TRBV3-2), the J gene TRBJ2-5; 10 positions match TRBD1. The CDR3 length is 16 residues. J was trimmed by 2 bases and V by 1 base; bases with no gene match: 4. The germline V gene encodes CDR1 LGHDT and CDR2 YNNKEL (reference sequence).

This chain joins TRBV7-6 and TRBJ1-4, with TRBD1 as a possible D gene (5 bases). V lost 5 bases and J 5 bases, leaving 18 bases between the germline ends. The CDR3 sequence is 16 residues long. CDR1 is SGHVS and CDR2 is FNYEAQ in the germline V gene. The CDR3 DNA follows: TGTGCCAGCAGCCGTGGCGTAGGGGCGGAGAATGAAAAACTGTTTTTT. Translating gives CASSRGVGAENEKLFF. Variable domain in full (rest from reference TRBV7-6 and TRBJ1-4): GAGVSQSPRYKVTKRGQDVALRCDPISGHVSLYWYRQALGQGPEFLTYFNYEAQQDKSGLPNDRFSAERPEGSISTLTIQRTEQRDSAMYRCASSRGVGAENEKLFFGSGTQLSVL.

This clone was counted only a few times. This chain joins TRBV7-2 and TRBJ1-6; the D is unclear. Germline CDR1 and CDR2: SGHTA and FQGNSA. This CDR3 is built from 15 residues. Trimming cost V 1 base and J 8 bases, with 12 bases left between them. The CDR3 loop is CASSLVSGNYSPLHF. The CDR3 DNA follows: TGTGCCAGCAGCTTAGTCTCGGGGAACTATTCACCCCTCCACTTT.